The source of this T cell receptor (beta chain) is a study of CD8 T cells in Susac syndrome. This CDR3 spans 15 amino acids. Germline V gene sequence: CDR1 LNHDA, CDR2 SQIVND (reference sequence). Trimming cost V 3 bases and J 0 bases, with 9 bases left between them. RNA amounts of about 0.5 to 1 ug underwent reverse transcription with random hexamers. With immunoSEQ multiplex PCR, TCR beta CDR3 was amplified across 54 Vbeta and 13 Jbeta. MiXCR, applied by TCRdb to the immunoSEQ multiplex PCR reads, yields one record per CDR3 protein. The profile shows 250,000 to 300,000 distinct CDR3 sequences, 85% of them singletons. Stable or active relapsing-remitting multiple sclerosis, untreated and meeting revised McDonald criteria, defined the controls. FACS enriched CD8+ TEMRA cells, while bulk CD8+ and CD4+ were negatively isolated.

V gene TRBV19 combines with J gene TRBJ1-5; D gene unclear. What was sequenced was CD8+ T cells from PBMCs. The sequence was collected from a human donor with multiple sclerosis. This chain's CDR3 is CASSIGHYSNQPQHF. The CDR3 DNA is TGTGCCAGTAGTATCGGGCATTATAGCAATCAGCCCCAGCATTTT.